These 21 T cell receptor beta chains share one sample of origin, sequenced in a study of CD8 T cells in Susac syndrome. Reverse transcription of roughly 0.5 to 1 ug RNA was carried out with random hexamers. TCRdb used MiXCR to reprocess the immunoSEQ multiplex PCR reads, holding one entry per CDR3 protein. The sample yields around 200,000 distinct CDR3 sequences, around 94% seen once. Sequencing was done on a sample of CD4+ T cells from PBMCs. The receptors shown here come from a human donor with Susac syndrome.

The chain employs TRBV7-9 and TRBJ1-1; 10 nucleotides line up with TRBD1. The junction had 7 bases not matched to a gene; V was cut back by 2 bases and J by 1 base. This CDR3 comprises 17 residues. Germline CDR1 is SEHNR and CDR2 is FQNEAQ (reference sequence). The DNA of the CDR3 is TGTGCCAGCAGCTTAATGGTGGGACAGGGGAAGAACACTGAAGCTTTCTTT. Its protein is CASSLMVGQGKNTEAFF.

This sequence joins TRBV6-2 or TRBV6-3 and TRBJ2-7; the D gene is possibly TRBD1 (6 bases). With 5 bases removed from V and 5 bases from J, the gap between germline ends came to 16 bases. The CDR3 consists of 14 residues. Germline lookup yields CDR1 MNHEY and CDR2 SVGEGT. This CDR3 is CASSRPIGGHEQYF. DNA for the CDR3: TGTGCCAGCAGTAGACCAATTGGGGGCCACGAGCAGTACTTC.

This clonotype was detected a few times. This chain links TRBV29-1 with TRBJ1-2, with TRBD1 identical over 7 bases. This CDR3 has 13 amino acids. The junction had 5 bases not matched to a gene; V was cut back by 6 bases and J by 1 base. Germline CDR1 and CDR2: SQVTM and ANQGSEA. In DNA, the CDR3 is TGCAGCGTGACAGGGAGTAGTAACTATGGCTACACCTTC. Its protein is CSVTGSSNYGYTF.

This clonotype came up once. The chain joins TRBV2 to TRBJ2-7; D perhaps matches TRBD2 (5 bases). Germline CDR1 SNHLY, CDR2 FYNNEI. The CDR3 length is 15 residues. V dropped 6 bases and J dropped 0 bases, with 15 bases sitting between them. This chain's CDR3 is CASSALAGRSYEQYF. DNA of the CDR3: TGTGCCAGCAGCGCGTTGGCGGGTCGCTCCTACGAGCAGTACTTC. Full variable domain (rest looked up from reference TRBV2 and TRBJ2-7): EPEVTQTPSHQVTQMGQEVILRCVPISNHLYFYWYRQILGQKVEFLVSFYNNEISEKSEIFDDQFSVERPDGSNFTLKIRSTKLEDSAMYFCASSALAGRSYEQYFGPGTRLTVT.

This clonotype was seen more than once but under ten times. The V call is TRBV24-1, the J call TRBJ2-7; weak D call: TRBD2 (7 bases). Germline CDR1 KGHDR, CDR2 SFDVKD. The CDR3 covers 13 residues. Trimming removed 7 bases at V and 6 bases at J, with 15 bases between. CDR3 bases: TGTGCCACCAGCGGGCCGGGGGGCGGCGAGCAGTACTTC. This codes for CATSGPGGGEQYF.

The CDR3 reads CSARPSGSSGANVLTF. Written as DNA, the CDR3 is TGCAGTGCTAGACCTAGCGGAAGCTCTGGGGCCAACGTCCTGACTTTC. The chain employs TRBV20-1 and TRBJ2-6, with 7 positions matching TRBD2. The length of the CDR3 is 16 residues. After removal of 2 bases from V and 0 bases from J, the junction contained 4 bases not matched to a gene. Germline V CDR1 and CDR2: DFQATT, SNEGSKA (reference sequence).

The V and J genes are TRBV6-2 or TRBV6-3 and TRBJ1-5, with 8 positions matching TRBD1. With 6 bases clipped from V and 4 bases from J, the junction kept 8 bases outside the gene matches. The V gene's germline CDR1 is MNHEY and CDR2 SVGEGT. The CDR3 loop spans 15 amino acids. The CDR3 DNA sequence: TGTGCCAGCAGCTCACCCCGGGACAGGAATCAGCCCCAGCATTTT. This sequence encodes CASSSPRDRNQPQHF.

CDR3 residues: CAWRTQRTKGDTQYF. CDR3 nucleotide sequence: TGTGCCTGGAGAACTCAGCGCACCAAGGGGGATACGCAGTATTTT. The genes are TRBV30 and TRBJ2-3, with a possible D match to TRBD1 (5 bases). Trimming cost V 3 bases and J 6 bases, with 19 bases left between them. The CDR3 extends over 15 amino acids. The germline gives CDR1 GTSNPN, CDR2 SVGIG (reference sequence).

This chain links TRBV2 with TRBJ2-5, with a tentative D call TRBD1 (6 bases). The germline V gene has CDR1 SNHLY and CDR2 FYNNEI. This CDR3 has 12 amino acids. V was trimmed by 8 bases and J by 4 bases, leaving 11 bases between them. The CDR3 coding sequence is TGTGCCAGCCTAAGGGGGTCAGAGACCCAGTACTTC. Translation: CASLRGSETQYF.

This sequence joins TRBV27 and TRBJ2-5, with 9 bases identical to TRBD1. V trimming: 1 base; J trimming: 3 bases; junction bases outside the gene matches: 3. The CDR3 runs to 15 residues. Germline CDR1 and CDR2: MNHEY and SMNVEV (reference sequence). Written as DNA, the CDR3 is TGTGCCAGCAGTTTATTGGGACAGGGAAAAGAGACCCAGTACTTC. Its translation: CASSLLGQGKETQYF.

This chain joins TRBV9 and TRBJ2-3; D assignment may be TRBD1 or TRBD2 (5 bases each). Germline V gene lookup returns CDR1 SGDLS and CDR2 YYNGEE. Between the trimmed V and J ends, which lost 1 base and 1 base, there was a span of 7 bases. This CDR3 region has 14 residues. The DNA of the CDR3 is TGTGCCAGCAGCGTACTGGGGGGCACAGATACGCAGTATTTT. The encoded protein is CASSVLGGTDTQYF. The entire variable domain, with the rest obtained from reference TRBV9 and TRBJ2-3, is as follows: DSGVTQTPKHLITATGQRVTLRCSPRSGDLSVYWYQQSLDQGLQFLIQYYNGEERAKGNILERFSAQQFPDLHSELNLSSLELGDSALYFCASSVLGGTDTQYFGPGTRLTVL.

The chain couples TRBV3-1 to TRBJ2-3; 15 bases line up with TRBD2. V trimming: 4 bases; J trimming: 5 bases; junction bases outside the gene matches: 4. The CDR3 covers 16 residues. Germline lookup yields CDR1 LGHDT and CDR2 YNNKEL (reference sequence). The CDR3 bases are TGTGCCAGCAGCCGGGGGACTAGCGGGGGGTTAGATACGCAGTATTTT. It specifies CASSRGTSGGLDTQYF.

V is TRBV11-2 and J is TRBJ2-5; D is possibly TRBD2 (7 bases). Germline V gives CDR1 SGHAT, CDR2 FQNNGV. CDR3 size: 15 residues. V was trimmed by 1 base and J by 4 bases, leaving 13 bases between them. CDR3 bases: TGTGCCAGCAGCTTAGGGTTTGGGGGGGCAGAGACCCAGTACTTC. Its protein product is CASSLGFGGAETQYF.

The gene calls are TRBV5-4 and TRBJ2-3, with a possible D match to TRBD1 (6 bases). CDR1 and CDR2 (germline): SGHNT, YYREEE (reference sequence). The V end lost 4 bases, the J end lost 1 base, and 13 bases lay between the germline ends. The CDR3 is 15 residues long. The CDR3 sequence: CASSHWTDGTDTQYF. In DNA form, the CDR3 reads TGTGCCAGCAGCCACTGGACAGACGGCACAGATACGCAGTATTTT.

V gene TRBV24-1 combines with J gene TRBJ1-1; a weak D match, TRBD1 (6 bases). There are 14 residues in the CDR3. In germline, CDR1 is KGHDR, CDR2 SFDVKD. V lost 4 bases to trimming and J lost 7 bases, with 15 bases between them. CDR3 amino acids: CATSDGGDTREAFF. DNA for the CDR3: TGTGCCACCAGTGACGGAGGGGACACCCGTGAAGCTTTCTTT.

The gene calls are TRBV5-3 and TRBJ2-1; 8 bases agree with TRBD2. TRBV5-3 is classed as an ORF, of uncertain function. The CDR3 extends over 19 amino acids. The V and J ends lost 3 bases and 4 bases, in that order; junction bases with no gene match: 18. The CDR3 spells CARSSTWREAPKTYNEQFF. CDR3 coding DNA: TGTGCCAGAAGCTCCACTTGGCGGGAGGCCCCAAAGACATACAATGAGCAGTTCTTC.

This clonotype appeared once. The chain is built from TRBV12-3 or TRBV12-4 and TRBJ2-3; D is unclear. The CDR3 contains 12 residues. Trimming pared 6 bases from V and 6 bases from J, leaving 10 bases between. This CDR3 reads CASRLSRDTQYF. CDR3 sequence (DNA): TGTGCCAGCAGGTTATCCCGGGATACGCAGTATTTT.

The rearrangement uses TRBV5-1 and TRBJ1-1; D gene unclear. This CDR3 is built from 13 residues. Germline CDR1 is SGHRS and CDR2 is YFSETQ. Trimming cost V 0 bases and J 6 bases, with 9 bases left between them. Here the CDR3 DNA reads TGCGCCAGCAGCTTGGCCCAATATTCTGAAGCTTTCTTT. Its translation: CASSLAQYSEAFF.

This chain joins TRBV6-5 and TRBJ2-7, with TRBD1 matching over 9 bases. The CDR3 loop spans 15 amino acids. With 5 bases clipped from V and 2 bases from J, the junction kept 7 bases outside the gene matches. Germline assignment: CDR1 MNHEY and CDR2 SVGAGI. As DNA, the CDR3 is TGTGCCAGCAGTCCGGGACAGGGAAAGACCTACGAGCAGTACTTC. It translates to CASSPGQGKTYEQYF.

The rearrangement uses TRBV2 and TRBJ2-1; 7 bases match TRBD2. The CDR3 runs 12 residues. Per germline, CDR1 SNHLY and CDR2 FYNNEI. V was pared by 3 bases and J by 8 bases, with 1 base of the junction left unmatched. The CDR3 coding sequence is TGTGCCAGCAGTGAGGGAGGGGATGAGCAGTTCTTC. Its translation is CASSEGGDEQFF. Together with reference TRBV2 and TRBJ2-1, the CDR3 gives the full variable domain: EPEVTQTPSHQVTQMGQEVILRCVPISNHLYFYWYRQILGQKVEFLVSFYNNEISEKSEIFDDQFSVERPDGSNFTLKIRSTKLEDSAMYFCASSEGGDEQFFGPGTRLTVL.

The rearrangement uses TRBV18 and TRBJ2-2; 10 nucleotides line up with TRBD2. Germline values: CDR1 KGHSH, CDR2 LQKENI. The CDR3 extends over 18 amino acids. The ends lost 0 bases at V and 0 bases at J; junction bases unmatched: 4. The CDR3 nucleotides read TGTGCCAGCTCACCACCGACTAGCGGGTCCGCGAACACCGGGGAGCTGTTTTTT. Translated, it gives CASSPPTSGSANTGELFF.